This T cell receptor beta chain was identified in a study of blood T cell repertoires in COVID-19. V lost 1 base, J lost 1 base, and 16 bases lay in between. The CDR3 loop spans 18 amino acids. CDR1 and CDR2 (germline): MGHRA, YSYEKL. The method was immunoSEQ multiplex PCR; TCRdb's version includes in-frame clones alone and lacks a portion of them. The profile shows 400,000 or so clones, 75% to 90% of them singletons. Sequencing was performed on PBMCs or T cells enriched from blood (not recorded which). The sequence was obtained from a man aged 30 to 45 who had recovered from COVID-19. The chain is built from TRBV4-1 and TRBJ2-2, with D possibly TRBD2 on 6 matching bases. CDR3 in DNA: TGCGCCAGCAGCCAAGCCCTAGTTGCGGGGAGGAACACCGGGGAGCTGTTTTTT. This translates into CASSQALVAGRNTGELFF.